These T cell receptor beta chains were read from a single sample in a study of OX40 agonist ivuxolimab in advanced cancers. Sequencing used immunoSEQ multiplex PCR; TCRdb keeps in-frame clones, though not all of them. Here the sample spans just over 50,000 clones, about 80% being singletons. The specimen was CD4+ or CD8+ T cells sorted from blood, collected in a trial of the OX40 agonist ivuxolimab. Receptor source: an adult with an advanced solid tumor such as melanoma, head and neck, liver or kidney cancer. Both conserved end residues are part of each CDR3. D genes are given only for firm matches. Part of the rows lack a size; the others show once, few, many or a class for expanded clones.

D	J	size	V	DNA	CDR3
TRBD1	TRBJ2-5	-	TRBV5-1	TGCGCCAGCAGCTACGGACAGGGGAGATCGTACTTC	CASSYGQGRSYF
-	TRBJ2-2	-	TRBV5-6	TGTGCCAGCAGCTTGGTGGGGGGGCCGAACACCGGGGAGCTGTTTTTT	CASSLVGGPNTGELFF
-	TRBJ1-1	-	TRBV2	TGTGCCAGCCAGACCTTGACAACCACTGAAGCTTTCTTT	CASQTLTTTEAFF
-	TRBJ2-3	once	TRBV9	TGTGCCAGCAGCGTAGATGGACAAACAGATACGCAGTATTTT	CASSVDGQTDTQYF
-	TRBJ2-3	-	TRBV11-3	TGTGCCAGCAGCTCTCAAGGGGCCATTAGCACAGATACGCAGTATTTT	CASSSQGAISTDTQYF
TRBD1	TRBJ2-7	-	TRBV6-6	TGTGCCAGCAGGCCCCGGGACAGGGGGATCTACGAGCAGTACTTC	CASRPRDRGIYEQYF
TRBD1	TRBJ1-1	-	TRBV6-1	TGTGCCAGCAGTGCTAGGGGACAGACGAACACTGAAGCTTTCTTT	CASSARGQTNTEAFF
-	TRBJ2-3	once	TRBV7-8	TGTGCCAGCAGCTTAGCGGGCAGAGCGCCCGCAGATACGCAGTATTTT	CASSLAGRAPADTQYF
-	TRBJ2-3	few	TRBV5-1	TGCGCCAGCAGCTCGGACGGCCACCTCACAGATACGCAGTATTTT	CASSSDGHLTDTQYF
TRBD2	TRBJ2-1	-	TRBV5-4	TGTGCCAGCAGCTTGGCCTTGCGGGGGGAGAACAATGAGCAGTTCTTC	CASSLALRGENNEQFF
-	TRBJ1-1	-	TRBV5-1	TGCGCCAGCAGCTTGGCGGGTGGCAACACTGAAGCTTTCTTT	CASSLAGGNTEAFF
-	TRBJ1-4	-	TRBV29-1	TGCAGCGCCCGACATGCTAATGAAAAACTGTTTTTT	CSARHANEKLFF
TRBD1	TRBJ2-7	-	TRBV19	TGTGCCAGTACCCTAGTCCCAGGGGGTCGTGAGCAGTACTTC	CASTLVPGGREQYF
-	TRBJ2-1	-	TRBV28	TGTGCCAGCAACGGGGTCCATGGGCAATACAATGAGCAGTTCTTC	CASNGVHGQYNEQFF
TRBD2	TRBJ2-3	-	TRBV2	TGTGCCAGCTCCCCGCAGGGACTAGACCTGGCAGATACGCAGTATTTT	CASSPQGLDLADTQYF
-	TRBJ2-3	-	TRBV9	TGTGCCAGCAGCGTAAGTGGGATGGACAGCATTACAGATACGCAGTATTTT	CASSVSGMDSITDTQYF
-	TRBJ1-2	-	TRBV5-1	TGCGCCAGCAGCGGGACAACTTATGGCTACACCTTC	CASSGTTYGYTF
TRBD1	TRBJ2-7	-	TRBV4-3	TGCGCCAGCAGCCAAGATAAGGACAGGCCTGCCTACGAGCAGTACTTC	CASSQDKDRPAYEQYF
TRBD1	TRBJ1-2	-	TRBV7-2	TGTGCCAGCAGCCCCCGACAGGGAGAGGGCTATGGCTACACCTTC	CASSPRQGEGYGYTF
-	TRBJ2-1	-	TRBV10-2	TGCGCCAGCAGTGGGCAGAGCTCCTACAATGAGCAGTTCTTC	CASSGQSSYNEQFF
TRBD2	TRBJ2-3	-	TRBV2	TGTGCCAGCGGTCGGCGGGGGGGCACAGATACGCAGTATTTT	CASGRRGGTDTQYF
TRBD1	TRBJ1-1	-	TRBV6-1	TGTGCCAGCAGTGAATCCGGGACAGGGGGCACTGAAGCTTTCTTT	CASSESGTGGTEAFF
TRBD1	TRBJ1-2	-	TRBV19	TGTGCCAGTAGTCCTGGGACAGGGAATGGCTACACCTTC	CASSPGTGNGYTF
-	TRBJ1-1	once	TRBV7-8	TGTGCCAGCAGCTTATTTGCGGGAGAGGGTGAAGCTTTCTTT	CASSLFAGEGEAFF
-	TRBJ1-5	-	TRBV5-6	TGTGCCAGCAGCTTGGGGGGGCAGACGGGGCAGCCCCAGCATTTT	CASSLGGQTGQPQHF
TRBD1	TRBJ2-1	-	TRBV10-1	TGCGCCAGCAGTGAGTTCCAAGCCGGGACAGGGCTATACAATGAGCAGTTCTTC	CASSEFQAGTGLYNEQFF
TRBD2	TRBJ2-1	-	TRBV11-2	TGTGCCAGCAGCCCCCAAAGGGGTAGCGGGGCCTCCTACAATGAGCAGTTCTTC	CASSPQRGSGASYNEQFF
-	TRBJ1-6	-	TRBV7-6	TGTGCCAGCAGCCCGCGGGACCGAATTGCTAGCTCCTATAATTCACCCCTCCACTTT	CASSPRDRIASSYNSPLHF
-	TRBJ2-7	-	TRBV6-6	TGTGCCAGCAGTTCTCTGAGACAGGCGCTTGCCTACGAGCAGTACTTC	CASSSLRQALAYEQYF
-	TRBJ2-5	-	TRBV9	TGTGCCAGCAGCGTAGCCGGGGCAGAGACCCAGTACTTC	CASSVAGAETQYF
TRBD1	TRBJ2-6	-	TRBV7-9	TGTGCCAGCAGCCCGGGACAGGGGGCTAGATGGCGTGGGGCCAACGTCCTGACTTTC	CASSPGQGARWRGANVLTF
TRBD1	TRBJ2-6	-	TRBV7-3	TGTGCCAGCAGCCTAAACCCAGGGGGCGCGATCGCTGGGGCCAACGTCCTGACTTTC	CASSLNPGGAIAGANVLTF
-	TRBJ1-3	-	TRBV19	TGTGCCAGTAGTATAAAGACAGCGGGGGGAAACACCATATATTTT	CASSIKTAGGNTIYF
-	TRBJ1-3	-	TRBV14	TGTGCCAGCAGCCAAGTTAGGGGGGACGCGTACTCTGGAAACACCATATATTTT	CASSQVRGDAYSGNTIYF
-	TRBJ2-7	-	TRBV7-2	TGTGCCAGCAGCCCCGGTTCCTCCCCATCCGAGCAGTACTTC	CASSPGSSPSEQYF
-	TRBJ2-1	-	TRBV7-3	TGTGCCAGCAGCCTAAGCGGGCAAGGCTCCTACAATGAGCAGTTCTTC	CASSLSGQGSYNEQFF
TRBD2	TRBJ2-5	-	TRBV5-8	TGTGCCAGCAGCAGACTAGCGGGGGGCCAAGAGACCCAGTACTTC	CASSRLAGGQETQYF
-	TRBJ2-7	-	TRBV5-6	TGTGCCAGCAATCTGATTGGCGGTAACTCCTACGAGCAGTACTTC	CASNLIGGNSYEQYF
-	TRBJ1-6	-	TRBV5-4	TGTGCCAGCAGCTGGAGAGGCTCCTATAATTCACCCCTCCACTTT	CASSWRGSYNSPLHF
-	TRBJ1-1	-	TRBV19	TGTGCCAGTAGTCCCCCTGTAGGGTTTGGGTGGAACACTGAAGCTTTCTTT	CASSPPVGFGWNTEAFF
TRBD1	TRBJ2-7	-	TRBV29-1	TGCAGCGCCGGGGACAGGTCCTACGAGCAGTACTTC	CSAGDRSYEQYF
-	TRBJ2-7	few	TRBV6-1	TGTGCCAGCAGTGAAAGCTTGGCGAATCAGTACTTC	CASSESLANQYF
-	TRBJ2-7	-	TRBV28	TGTGCCAGCTCCTACGGGGGGCAGGGTGGCGAGCAGTACTTC	CASSYGGQGGEQYF
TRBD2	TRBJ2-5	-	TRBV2	TGTGCCAGCAGTCGGGGGGGGGAGACCCAGTACTTC	CASSRGGETQYF
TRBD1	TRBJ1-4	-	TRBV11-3	TGTGCCAGCAGCTTAGGCGGGACAGGCCTGCACCTCAATGAAAAACTGTTTTTT	CASSLGGTGLHLNEKLFF
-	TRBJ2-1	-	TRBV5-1	TGCGCCAGCAGCCTCACAGGGAGCTCCTACAATGAGCAGTTCTTC	CASSLTGSSYNEQFF
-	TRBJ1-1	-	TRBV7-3	TGTGCCAGCAGCTTAAACGAGAGGGGCACTAAAGCTTTCTTT	CASSLNERGTKAFF
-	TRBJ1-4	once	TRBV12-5	TGTGCTAGCGCAGCGTCGACAGGATCGAATGAAAAACTGTTTTTT	CASAASTGSNEKLFF
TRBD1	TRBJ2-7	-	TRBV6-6	TGTGCCAGCAGTTACACAAAAACAGGGGCGTACGAGCAGTACTTC	CASSYTKTGAYEQYF
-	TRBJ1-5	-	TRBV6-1	TGTGCCAGCAGTGACAGTCTTGGCAATCAGCCCCAGCATTTT	CASSDSLGNQPQHF
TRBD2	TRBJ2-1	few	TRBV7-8	TGTGCCAGCAGCCGAGCGGGGGGGCACAATGAGCAGTTCTTC	CASSRAGGHNEQFF
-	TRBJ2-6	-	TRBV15	TGTGCCACCAGCAATAAACCCTCAGCCTCTGGGGCCAACGTCCTGACTTTC	CATSNKPSASGANVLTF
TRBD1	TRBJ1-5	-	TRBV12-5	TGTGCTAGTGGTTTGGGGCAGGGGGGTAGCAATCAGCCCCAGCATTTT	CASGLGQGGSNQPQHF